This is a list of T cell receptor beta chains from one sample in a study of siplizumab effects on memory and regulatory T cells. Clones were sequenced by immunoSEQ multiplex PCR, and TCRdb holds only the in-frame ones, with some missing. This sample has roughly 100,000 clones, with roughly 91% found just once. Sequenced: CD4+ T cells sorted from blood. The receptors derive from a human donor in good health. Each CDR3 is given with its conserved first and last residue. A D gene is named only where the DNA matches it firmly. Some rows mark clone size as missing; the rest say once, few, many or name a class of expanded clone.

j_gene: TRBJ1-1
abundance: NA
v_gene: TRBV9
d_gene: NA
CDR3nt: TGTGCCAGCAGCGTAGGGCAGATGATGACTGAAGCTTTCTTT
CDR3aa: CASSVGQMMTEAFF

j_gene: TRBJ1-2
abundance: NA
v_gene: TRBV6-5
d_gene: NA
CDR3nt: TGTGCCAGCAGCCGAGACCTCTATGGCTACACCTTC
CDR3aa: CASSRDLYGYTF

j_gene: TRBJ2-2
abundance: NA
v_gene: TRBV6-5
d_gene: TRBD2
CDR3nt: TGTGCCAGCAGTTACCTCGGGAGGGCGAACACCGGGGAGCTGTTTTTT
CDR3aa: CASSYLGRANTGELFF

j_gene: TRBJ2-3
abundance: NA
v_gene: TRBV19
d_gene: NA
CDR3nt: TGTGCCAGTAGTGGTGGTACGCAGTATTTT
CDR3aa: CASSGGTQYF

j_gene: TRBJ1-2
abundance: NA
v_gene: TRBV18
d_gene: NA
CDR3nt: TGTGCCAGCTCACGGTCCCGTGACGAAGTCTATGGCTACACCTTC
CDR3aa: CASSRSRDEVYGYTF

j_gene: TRBJ2-7
abundance: NA
v_gene: TRBV25-1
d_gene: NA
CDR3nt: TGTGCCAGCAGTGCACACCTCCCCACCGTAGGCTACGAGCAGTACTTC
CDR3aa: CASSAHLPTVGYEQYF

j_gene: TRBJ2-7
abundance: NA
v_gene: TRBV6-5
d_gene: TRBD1
CDR3nt: TGTGCCAGCAGTTATCACGGGACAGGGGGGTTCTACGAGCAGTACTTC
CDR3aa: CASSYHGTGGFYEQYF

j_gene: TRBJ2-5
abundance: NA
v_gene: TRBV29-1
d_gene: NA
CDR3nt: TGCAGCGTGAGGGTCAGAAAAGAGACCCAGTACTTC
CDR3aa: CSVRVRKETQYF

j_gene: TRBJ2-7
abundance: NA
v_gene: TRBV10-3
d_gene: NA
CDR3nt: TGTGCCATCAGTGAAACCTCCTACGAGCAGTACTTC
CDR3aa: CAISETSYEQYF

j_gene: TRBJ2-5
abundance: NA
v_gene: TRBV9
d_gene: NA
CDR3nt: TGTGCCAGCAGCGTAGGAACTCAAGAGACCCAGTACTTC
CDR3aa: CASSVGTQETQYF

j_gene: TRBJ2-7
abundance: NA
v_gene: TRBV11-1
d_gene: NA
CDR3nt: TGTGCCAGCAGCAGACAGGCCTACGAGCAGTACTTC
CDR3aa: CASSRQAYEQYF

j_gene: TRBJ2-7
abundance: once
v_gene: TRBV6-5
d_gene: TRBD1
CDR3nt: TGTGCCAGCAGTTTTTACAGGGGGGCCTCCTACGAGCAGTACTTC
CDR3aa: CASSFYRGASYEQYF

j_gene: TRBJ2-7
abundance: NA
v_gene: TRBV11-2
d_gene: TRBD2
CDR3nt: TGTGCCACCGGACTAGAATACTACGAGCAGTACTTC
CDR3aa: CATGLEYYEQYF

j_gene: TRBJ1-4
abundance: once
v_gene: TRBV19
d_gene: NA
CDR3nt: TGTGCCAGTAGTATCGGCGTCGCAACTAATGAAAAACTGTTTTTT
CDR3aa: CASSIGVATNEKLFF

j_gene: TRBJ1-4
abundance: NA
v_gene: TRBV6-5
d_gene: NA
CDR3nt: TGTGCCAGCAGCGATGTAACGACTAATGAAAAACTGTTTTTT
CDR3aa: CASSDVTTNEKLFF

j_gene: TRBJ2-1
abundance: NA
v_gene: TRBV7-6
d_gene: TRBD2
CDR3nt: TGTGCCAGCAGCTTATTTGGCGGGAGGACCCCCCTCTCCTACAATGAGCAGTTCTTC
CDR3aa: CASSLFGGRTPLSYNEQFF

j_gene: TRBJ2-1
abundance: NA
v_gene: TRBV12-5
d_gene: TRBD2
CDR3nt: TGTGCTAGTGTAAGCGGGAACTACAATGAGCAGTTCTTC
CDR3aa: CASVSGNYNEQFF

j_gene: TRBJ1-2
abundance: NA
v_gene: TRBV6-6
d_gene: TRBD1
CDR3nt: TGTGCCAGCAGTACTGCCGGGACAGCTGGGTACACCTTC
CDR3aa: CASSTAGTAGYTF

j_gene: TRBJ2-1
abundance: NA
v_gene: TRBV7-2
d_gene: NA
CDR3nt: TGTGCCAGCAGTCGAGACTGGAATGAGCAGTTCTTC
CDR3aa: CASSRDWNEQFF

j_gene: TRBJ2-1
abundance: NA
v_gene: TRBV27
d_gene: NA
CDR3nt: TGTGCCAGCAGTTTCGGCGGATCGGTTTCCTACAATGAGCAGTTCTTC
CDR3aa: CASSFGGSVSYNEQFF

j_gene: TRBJ1-3
abundance: NA
v_gene: TRBV5-1
d_gene: NA
CDR3nt: TGCGCCAGCAGCTTGCAGCCAGCCTCTGGAAACACCATATATTTT
CDR3aa: CASSLQPASGNTIYF

j_gene: TRBJ1-6
abundance: NA
v_gene: TRBV4-1
d_gene: TRBD1
CDR3nt: TGCGCCAGCAGCGCGGACAGGGGCCTTGTTTATAATTCACCCCTCCACTTT
CDR3aa: CASSADRGLVYNSPLHF

j_gene: TRBJ2-1
abundance: NA
v_gene: TRBV5-4
d_gene: TRBD2
CDR3nt: TGTGCCAGCAGCTTTACTAGCGGGAGGGCCCCCAATGAGCAGTTCTTC
CDR3aa: CASSFTSGRAPNEQFF

j_gene: TRBJ1-1
abundance: NA
v_gene: TRBV15
d_gene: NA
CDR3nt: TGTGCCACCAGCACAACGACGGTGACTGTGGGTTTCTTT
CDR3aa: CATSTTTVTVGFF

j_gene: TRBJ2-7
abundance: NA
v_gene: TRBV6-1
d_gene: TRBD2
CDR3nt: TGTGCCAGCAGTGACCCACGACTAGCGGGAGGGGACGAGCAGTACTTC
CDR3aa: CASSDPRLAGGDEQYF

j_gene: TRBJ2-5
abundance: NA
v_gene: TRBV23-1
d_gene: NA
CDR3nt: TGCGCCAGCAGTCTTTCCGACCGCAACCCGCCAAAAGAGACCCAGTACTTC
CDR3aa: CASSLSDRNPPKETQYF

j_gene: TRBJ2-7
abundance: NA
v_gene: TRBV5-4
d_gene: NA
CDR3nt: TGTGCCAGCAGTCTGCGTACAGACACCTACGAGCAGTACTTC
CDR3aa: CASSLRTDTYEQYF

j_gene: TRBJ1-5
abundance: NA
v_gene: TRBV5-6
d_gene: NA
CDR3nt: TGTGCCAGCAGCTTGTCGGTCGACCGGGGATCCTATAGCAATCAGCCCCAGCATTTT
CDR3aa: CASSLSVDRGSYSNQPQHF

j_gene: TRBJ1-1
abundance: NA
v_gene: TRBV4-3
d_gene: TRBD1
CDR3nt: TGCGCCAGCAGCCAAGCGAGGGGGCGGACTGAAGCTTTCTTT
CDR3aa: CASSQARGRTEAFF

j_gene: TRBJ1-1
abundance: NA
v_gene: TRBV28
d_gene: NA
CDR3nt: TGTGCCAGCAGTTGGAACACTGAAGCTTTCTTT
CDR3aa: CASSWNTEAFF

j_gene: TRBJ2-7
abundance: once
v_gene: TRBV30
d_gene: NA
CDR3nt: TGTGCCTGGAGTGTTAGTAGCATCTACGAGCAGTACTTC
CDR3aa: CAWSVSSIYEQYF

j_gene: TRBJ2-1
abundance: NA
v_gene: TRBV19
d_gene: TRBD2
CDR3nt: TGTGCCAGCTCCGGGACTAGCGGGAGGGCCCTGATATACAATGAGCAGTTCTTC
CDR3aa: CASSGTSGRALIYNEQFF

j_gene: TRBJ2-5
abundance: NA
v_gene: TRBV5-4
d_gene: NA
CDR3nt: TGTGCCAGCAGCCACCGGGGCCAAGAGACCCAGTACTTC
CDR3aa: CASSHRGQETQYF

j_gene: TRBJ2-7
abundance: NA
v_gene: TRBV21-1
d_gene: NA
CDR3nt: TGTGCCAGCAGCAAAGAGGTTGGGGAGTCTTCCTACGAGCAGTACTTC
CDR3aa: CASSKEVGESSYEQYF

j_gene: TRBJ2-7
abundance: NA
v_gene: TRBV7-9
d_gene: TRBD2
CDR3nt: TGTGCCAGCAGCTCGGCGGGAACTAGCGCCGAGCAGTACTTC
CDR3aa: CASSSAGTSAEQYF

j_gene: TRBJ1-4
abundance: NA
v_gene: TRBV5-1
d_gene: NA
CDR3nt: TGCGCCAGCAGCTTGGCCTTTGGGGAGGGAACGAAACTGTTTTTT
CDR3aa: CASSLAFGEGTKLFF

j_gene: TRBJ1-3
abundance: NA
v_gene: TRBV18
d_gene: NA
CDR3nt: TGTGCCAGCTCACCAATAACTAAGACGGGGCCCACCTCTGGAAACACCATATATTTT
CDR3aa: CASSPITKTGPTSGNTIYF

j_gene: TRBJ2-7
abundance: NA
v_gene: TRBV7-4
d_gene: NA
CDR3nt: TGTGCCAGCAGCTATGACGTCTACGAGCAGTACTTC
CDR3aa: CASSYDVYEQYF

j_gene: TRBJ1-2
abundance: once
v_gene: TRBV25-1
d_gene: NA
CDR3nt: TGTGCCAGCAGTGATAGTTGGGATGACTATGGCTACACCTTC
CDR3aa: CASSDSWDDYGYTF

j_gene: TRBJ1-2
abundance: NA
v_gene: TRBV4-1
d_gene: NA
CDR3nt: TGCGCCAGCAGCCAACAGGCCGGGTCCCGTGGCTACACCTTC
CDR3aa: CASSQQAGSRGYTF